This entry is about one T cell receptor (beta chain). As yet, its antigen is unknown. The study ran its PCR with 60 Vbeta and 13 Jbeta primers. Sequencing used immunoSEQ multiplex PCR; TCRdb keeps in-frame clones, though not all of them. The sample has under 130,000 clones, and its top ten clones hold around 0.59%. The entry originates in a study of cytomegalovirus exposure and HLA in healthy donors. For the study at large: There were 90 million to 140 million unique TCR beta sequences, drawn from 200 million or so T cells, in an earlier analysis. Study outcomes and limitations: A later analysis found most CMV-associated TCR beta chains apparently HLA-restricted. Earlier analysis yielded a pattern in which most TCR beta V segments were productive about 90% or about 30% of the time.

V dropped 4 bases and J dropped 4; count of bases not matched to a gene: 14. The germline CDR1 and CDR2 sequences are SGHTA and FQGNSA. The CDR3 totals 18 residues. The TCR was taken from a man aged 45 to 65 in good health and CMV-seronegative. The V call is TRBV7-2, the J call TRBJ2-1; 9 nucleotides match TRBD2. Sequenced: PBMCs. The CDR3 spells CASSYYPSASGAYNEQFF. The CDR3 nucleotides read TGTGCCAGCAGCTATTATCCCTCGGCTAGCGGGGCTTACAATGAGCAGTTCTTC.